A single sample is the source of the 11 T cell receptor beta chains below, sequenced in a study of OX40 agonist ivuxolimab in advanced cancers. The protocol was immunoSEQ multiplex PCR, while the TCRdb copy is restricted to in-frame clones and leaves out a portion. The sample comprises 45,000 or so clones, 75% to 85% of which are singletons, and approximately 2.5% rests with the top ten. The material was CD4+ or CD8+ T cells sorted from blood, obtained in a trial of the OX40 agonist ivuxolimab. These TCRs come from an adult with an advanced solid tumor such as melanoma, head and neck, liver or kidney cancer.

Here the CDR3 reads CASSAAGGGPAGTQYF. The CDR3, as DNA: TGTGCCAGCAGCGCAGCTGGCGGGGGGCCGGCGGGTACGCAGTATTTT. This chain connects TRBV11-1 to TRBJ2-3; 8 nucleotides match TRBD2. Germline CDR1 SGHAT, CDR2 FQDESV (reference sequence). The CDR3 sequence is 16 residues long. V gave up 5 bases and J gave up 8 bases; unmatched junction bases: 15.

The CDR3: CASSPNTGELFF. The CDR3 DNA is TGCGCCAGCAGCCCGAACACCGGGGAGCTGTTTTTT. The V call is TRBV4-3, the J call TRBJ2-2; D is unclear. The CDR3 is 12 residues long. The germline V gene encodes CDR1 LGHNA and CDR2 YSLEER. Trimming left V 4 bases short and J 0 bases short, with 0 bases between.

The V and J genes are TRBV6-5 and TRBJ1-5; no clear D gene. Trimming took off 0 bases at V and 2 bases at J, with 8 bases between the two ends. CDR1 and CDR2 (germline): MNHEY, SVGAGI. This CDR3 comprises 15 residues. Written as DNA, the CDR3 is TGTGCCAGCAGTTACTCGAGGCAGGGCAATCAGCCCCAGCATTTT. Protein: CASSYSRQGNQPQHF.

The chain joins TRBV5-1 to TRBJ2-6, with D perhaps TRBD2 (6 bases). Germline V gene data show CDR1 as SGHRS and CDR2 as YFSETQ. Trimming pared 4 bases from V and 0 bases from J, leaving 14 bases between. The CDR3 consists of 17 residues. The CDR3 loop reads CASSGTPGASGANVLTF. Written as DNA, the CDR3 is TGCGCCAGCAGCGGCACTCCGGGAGCCTCTGGGGCCAACGTCCTGACTTTC.

V usage is TRBV7-8 and J usage is TRBJ2-5; TRBD2 aligns across 13 bases. The J call is in doubt because the DNA end fits TRBJ2-7 better. CDR3 size: 16 residues. Looked up from germline, CDR1 is SGHVS and CDR2 is FQNEAQ. CDR3 coding DNA: TGTGCCAGCAGCTCAAGGACTAGCGGGAGCTCCTACGAGCAGTACTTC. This encodes CASSSRTSGSSYEQYF.

This sequence joins TRBV9 and TRBJ2-1, with 7 positions matching TRBD2. Per germline, CDR1 SGDLS and CDR2 YYNGEE. V lost 4 bases and J lost 5; bases outside the gene matches: 3. This CDR3 region has 13 residues. The CDR3 DNA sequence: TGTGCCAGCAGCCTACGGGGGGACAATGAGCAGTTCTTC. The encoded protein is CASSLRGDNEQFF.

This chain uses TRBV5-1 with TRBJ1-1; TRBD1 might be the D (5 bases). From germline, CDR1 is SGHRS and CDR2 YFSETQ. Trimming took 4 bases from V and 7 from J, leaving 17 bases between them. This CDR3 has 14 amino acids. The CDR3: CASSPPSQGSEAFF. The CDR3 region has the DNA TGCGCCAGCAGCCCCCCGTCGCAGGGCAGTGAAGCTTTCTTT.

The chain recombines TRBV27 with TRBJ2-1; D assignment may be TRBD1 or TRBD2 (5 bases each). This CDR3 has 13 amino acids. The V end was cut by 2 bases, the J end by 10 bases, with 12 bases between. The germline CDR1 and CDR2 sequences are MNHEY and SMNVEV (reference sequence). CDR3 sequence: CASSLVRGDEQFF. Written as DNA, the CDR3 is TGTGCCAGCAGTTTAGTAAGGGGAGACGAGCAGTTCTTC.

The V gene is TRBV5-1, the J gene TRBJ2-7, with 11 bases matching TRBD1. CDR1 is SGHRS, CDR2 YFSETQ, per germline. The CDR3 runs 14 residues. V lost 2 bases to trimming and J lost 6 bases; unmatched junction nucleotides: 4. CDR3 in DNA: TGCGCCAGCAGCTTACCGGGACAGGGGGTCGAGCAGTACTTC. Translating gives CASSLPGQGVEQYF.

A word on this clone: Germline and junction disagree at one end, which may indicate a read error. The chain uses TRBV7-2 and TRBJ1-3; 7 bases are a match to TRBD1. Germline lookup yields CDR1 SGHTA and CDR2 FQGNSA. The CDR3 covers 12 residues. The DNA for the CDR3 is TGTGCCAGCAGCCCAGGGGGAAGCACCATATATTTT. The encoded protein is CASSPGGSTIYF.

This clone appeared a few times. V is TRBV5-1 and J is TRBJ1-2; TRBD1 matches 8 bases. CDR3 length: 14 amino acids. The V and J ends lost 3 bases and 8 bases, in that order; junction bases with no gene match: 9. Per the germline V gene, CDR1 is SGHRS and CDR2 is YFSETQ. The CDR3 sequence: CASSSGDRGGGYTF. CDR3 DNA: TGCGCCAGCAGCTCCGGAGACAGGGGCGGCGGCTACACCTTC.